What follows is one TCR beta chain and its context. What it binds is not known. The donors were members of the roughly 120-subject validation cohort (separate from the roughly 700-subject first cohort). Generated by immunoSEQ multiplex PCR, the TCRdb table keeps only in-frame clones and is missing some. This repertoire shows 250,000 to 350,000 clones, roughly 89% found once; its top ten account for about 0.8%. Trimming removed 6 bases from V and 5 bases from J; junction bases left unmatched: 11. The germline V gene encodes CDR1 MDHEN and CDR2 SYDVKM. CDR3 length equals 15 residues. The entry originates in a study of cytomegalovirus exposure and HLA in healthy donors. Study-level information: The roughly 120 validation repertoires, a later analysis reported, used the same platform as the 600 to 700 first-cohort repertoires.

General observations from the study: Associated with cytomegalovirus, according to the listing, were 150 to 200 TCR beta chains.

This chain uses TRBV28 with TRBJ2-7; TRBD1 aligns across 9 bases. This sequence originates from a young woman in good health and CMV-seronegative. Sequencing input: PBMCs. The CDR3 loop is CASSQSTGGSHEQYF. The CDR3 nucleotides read TGTGCCAGCAGCCAGTCGACAGGGGGTTCCCACGAGCAGTACTTC.